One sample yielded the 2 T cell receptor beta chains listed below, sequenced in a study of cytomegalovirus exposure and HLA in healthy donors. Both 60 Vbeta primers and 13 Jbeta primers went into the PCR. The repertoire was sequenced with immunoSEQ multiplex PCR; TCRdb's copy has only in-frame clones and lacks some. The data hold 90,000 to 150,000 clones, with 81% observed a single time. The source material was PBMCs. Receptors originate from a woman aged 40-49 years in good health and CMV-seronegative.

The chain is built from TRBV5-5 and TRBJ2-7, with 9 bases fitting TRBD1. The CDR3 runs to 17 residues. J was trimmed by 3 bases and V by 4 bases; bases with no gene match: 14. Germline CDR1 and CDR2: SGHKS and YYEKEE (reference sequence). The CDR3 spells CASSGTLGTGKIYEQYF. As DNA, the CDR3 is TGTGCCAGCAGCGGGACCCTCGGGACAGGGAAGATCTACGAGCAGTACTTC.

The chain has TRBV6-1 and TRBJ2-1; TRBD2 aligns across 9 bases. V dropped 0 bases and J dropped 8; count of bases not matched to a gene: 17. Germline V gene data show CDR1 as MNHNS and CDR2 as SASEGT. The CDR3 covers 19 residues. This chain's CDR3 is CASSEALRVLRGGLDEQFF. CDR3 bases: TGTGCCAGCAGTGAAGCGCTTCGGGTTTTGCGGGGGGGCCTGGATGAGCAGTTCTTC.